The clone carrying this T cell receptor beta chain was seen ten or more times. The antigen is not known. Reasons for excluding patients were uncontrolled infection, other autoimmune disease, pregnancy or lactation. This sample holds PBMCs from roughly 10 ml fresh peripheral blood. These data come from a study of T cells in Graves' hyperthyroidism and ophthalmopathy. Points from the study as a whole: The majority of expanded thyroid clonotypes above 0.001 also appeared in blood. Ophthalmopathy, as predicted by the model, came a median 6.5 months after the prediction.

TCR beta CDR3 region amplification was performed from RNA transcripts. First-round RT-PCR of the TCR CDR3 relied on the HTBI primer set. TCRdb re-analysed the multiplex PCR reads in MiXCR, keeping a single row per CDR3 protein. This sample carries about 380,000 distinct CDR3 sequences, about 18% of them seen once, and the ten largest clones take 40%. V dropped 8 bases and J dropped 1; count of bases not matched to a gene: 4. Germline V gene data show CDR1 as SNHLY and CDR2 as FYNNEI. The CDR3 totals 14 residues. The TCR originated in a man aged 18-30 years with Graves' ophthalmopathy. This chain uses TRBV2 with TRBJ2-1; TRBD2 matches at 8 bases. The specimen sequenced was blood. The CDR3 nucleotides are TGTGCCAGCCTTAGCGGGGTTTCCTACAATGAGCAGTTCTTC. Translating it yields CASLSGVSYNEQFF.